The 25 T cell receptor beta chains below all came from one sample that was sequenced in a study of Graves' ophthalmopathy and Graves' hyperthyroidism. The study amplified TCR beta CDR3 regions using RNA transcripts. First-round RT-PCR employed HTBI primers, with a second-round multiplex PCR after it. One entry per CDR3 protein results from TCRdb running MiXCR on the multiplex PCR reads. The sample shows a few hundred thousand distinct CDR3 sequences, 17% of them seen only once. Material for sequencing was peripheral blood. Receptors were obtained from an adult man with Graves' ophthalmopathy.

Ten or more counts support this clonotype. The V gene is TRBV7-2, the J gene TRBJ1-1, with D hard to call. The CDR3 is made up of 13 amino acids. V was cut by 4 bases and J by 3 bases, with 9 bases left in between. Germline V CDR1 and CDR2: SGHTA, FQGNSA. CDR3 in DNA: TGTGCCAGCAGCTGGGTTATGGACACTGAAGCTTTCTTT. Amino acid sequence: CASSWVMDTEAFF. Together with reference TRBV7-2 and TRBJ1-1, the CDR3 gives the full variable domain: GAGVSQSPSNKVTEKGKDVELRCDPISGHTALYWYRQSLGQGLEFLIYFQGNSAPDKSGLPSDRFSAERTGGSVSTLTIQRTQQEDSAVYLCASSWVMDTEAFFGQGTRLTVV.

This clonotype was counted only a few times. CDR3 sequence (DNA): TGTGCCAGCAGGGGACTAGCGGGGGTCAACGAGCAGTACTTC. It translates to CASRGLAGVNEQYF. This chain connects TRBV12-3 or TRBV12-4 to TRBJ2-7, with 14 bases aligning to TRBD2. The CDR3 is 14 residues long. V was clipped by 6 bases and J by 5 bases; unmatched bases: 3.

This clonotype was recorded at least ten times. DNA for the CDR3: TGTGCCAGCAGTGAAGTTGGGGGGAACACTGAAGCTTTCTTT. This sequence encodes CASSEVGGNTEAFF. The chain combines TRBV2 with TRBJ1-1; D possibly corresponds to TRBD1 (5 bases). With 1 base removed from V and 1 base from J, the gap between germline ends came to 7 bases. This CDR3 comprises 14 residues. The germline gives CDR1 SNHLY, CDR2 FYNNEI.

V is TRBV30 and J is TRBJ1-2; 11 nucleotides agree with TRBD1. With 2 bases clipped from V and 8 bases from J, the junction kept 7 bases outside the gene matches. Germline loops: CDR1 GTSNPN, CDR2 SVGIG (reference sequence). The CDR3 totals 14 residues. CDR3 DNA: TGTGCCTGGAGTCCGGACAGGGGGCTATCCGGCTACACCTTC. Translation gives CAWSPDRGLSGYTF.

This clonotype has ten or more counts. Written as DNA, the CDR3 is TGCAGTGCCAGACCCACGGGACTAGGAAACCAAGAGACCCAGTACTTC. It translates to CSARPTGLGNQETQYF. The V call is TRBV20-1, the J call TRBJ2-5; 8 positions match TRBD2. V was clipped by 6 bases and J by 0 bases; unmatched bases: 12. The germline gives CDR1 DFQATT, CDR2 SNEGSKA (reference sequence). The CDR3 length is 16 residues.

Ten or more counts support this clonotype. The V gene is TRBV6-2 or TRBV6-3, the J gene TRBJ1-1, with TRBD1 as a possible D gene (6 bases). Germline CDR1 and CDR2: MNHEY and SVGEGT. The CDR3 runs 15 residues. The ends were cut back, 2 bases at V and 6 bases at J, with 16 bases in the middle. CDR3 residues: CASSYRTTGYAEAFF. The CDR3 DNA follows: TGTGCCAGCAGTTACCGGACAACAGGGTATGCTGAAGCTTTCTTT.

This clonotype was picked up many times. V usage is TRBV6-5 and J usage is TRBJ1-5; D gene unclear. V shed 4 bases and J shed 0 bases, with 7 bases lying between them. This CDR3 spans 14 amino acids. Germline-derived CDR1 and CDR2 are MNHEY and SVGAGI. CDR3 amino acids: CASSSLYSNQPQHF. Here the CDR3 DNA reads TGTGCCAGCAGTTCTTTGTATAGCAATCAGCCCCAGCATTTT.

The genes are TRBV11-2 and TRBJ1-1, with a weak D call TRBD1 (6 bases). Germline V gene sequence: CDR1 SGHAT, CDR2 FQNNGV. Trimming removed 5 bases from V and 10 bases from J, with 23 bases in between. CDR3 length: 15 amino acids. As DNA, the CDR3 is TGTGCCAGCAGCCCCCGACAGGCCCCGGGATTTCGAGCTTTCTTT. Its translation: CASSPRQAPGFRAFF.

This clonotype was detected many times. V and J are TRBV3-1 and TRBJ1-6; unclear D gene. Trimming cost V 3 bases and J 4 bases, with 7 bases left between them. The length of the CDR3 is 14 residues. Germline V gene lookup returns CDR1 LGHDT and CDR2 YNNKEL (reference sequence). The CDR3 loop reads CASSQEGYNSPLHF. The DNA of the CDR3 is TGTGCCAGCAGCCAGGAGGGATATAATTCACCCCTCCACTTT. Supplemented by reference TRBV3-1 and TRBJ1-6, the full variable domain reads DTAVSQTPKYLVTQMGNDKSIKCEQNLGHDTMYWYKQDSKKFLKIMFSYNNKELIINETVPNRFSPKSPDKAHLNLHINSLELGDSAVYFCASSQEGYNSPLHFGNGTRLTVT.

The chain recombines TRBV5-1 with TRBJ2-6, with D possibly being TRBD1 or TRBD2 (6 bases each). This CDR3 has 17 residues. V dropped 0 bases and J dropped 1 base, with 11 bases sitting between them. Looked up from germline, CDR1 is SGHRS and CDR2 is YFSETQ. In nucleotides, the CDR3 is TGCGCCAGCAGCTTGGTTTCGGGGGCATCTGGGGCCAACGTCCTGACTTTC. Its protein product is CASSLVSGASGANVLTF.

This clonotype was found many times. The chain links TRBV24-1 to TRBJ1-2; D remains ambiguous. The germline gives CDR1 KGHDR, CDR2 SFDVKD. Trimming stripped 1 base from V and 2 bases from J, with 4 bases between. This CDR3 has 13 residues. Written as DNA, the CDR3 is TGTGCCACCAGTGATTTTACCAACTATGGCTACACCTTC. Its protein is CATSDFTNYGYTF.

CDR3 nucleotides: TGTGCCACCAGTGATGGGGACAGGGGATTGAGTGGCTACACCTTC. It yields the protein CATSDGDRGLSGYTF. The chain joins TRBV24-1 to TRBJ1-2; 10 bases match TRBD1. The CDR3 has 15 amino acids. V dropped 3 bases and J dropped 7; count of bases not matched to a gene: 7. Germline V gene sequence: CDR1 KGHDR, CDR2 SFDVKD.

This clonotype was observed at least ten times. The chain has TRBV7-2 and TRBJ1-5; D call uncertain. Trimming stripped 2 bases from V and 0 bases from J, with 2 bases between. This CDR3 has 13 residues. Germline V lookup: CDR1 SGHTA, CDR2 FQGNSA. CDR3 region: CASSLFSNQPQHF. The CDR3 DNA reads as TGTGCCAGCAGCTTATTTAGCAATCAGCCCCAGCATTTT.

This clonotype was observed a single time. It may be a read error: a sequence one base away is much more abundant. V and J are TRBV2 and TRBJ2-4; D not resolved. The germline gives CDR1 SNHLY, CDR2 FYNNEI. This CDR3 comprises 13 residues. CDR3 nucleotides: TGTGTCAGCAAGGGCCTAGCCAAAAACATTCAGTACTTC. Residues: CVSKGLAKNIQYF. Based on the CDR3 plus reference TRBV2 and TRBJ2-4, the full variable domain is EPEVTQTPSHQVTQMGQEVILRCVPISNHLYFYWYRQILGQKVEFLVSFYNNEISEKSEIFDDQFSVERPDGSNFTLKIRSTKLEDSAMYFCVSKGLAKNIQYFGAGTRLSVL.

This clonotype showed up many times. The V call is TRBV10-3, the J call TRBJ1-5; D is ambiguous. Germline V CDR1 and CDR2: ENHRY, SYGVKD. The CDR3 has 12 amino acids. Trimming removed 10 bases from V and 4 bases from J, with 11 bases in between. DNA for the CDR3: TGTGCCACCCGGACGGGAAATCAGCCCCAGCATTTT. This encodes CATRTGNQPQHF.

Ten or more counts support this clonotype. The chain joins TRBV30 to TRBJ2-2; D call uncertain. The CDR3 length is 14 residues. Trimming took 0 bases from V and 6 from J, leaving 11 bases between them. In germline, CDR1 is GTSNPN, CDR2 SVGIG (reference sequence). For the CDR3, the DNA is TGTGCCTGGAGTGTACTGAACTTTTCCGGGGAGCTGTTTTTT. Its translation is CAWSVLNFSGELFF.

Ten or more counts support this clonotype. The chain combines TRBV7-2 with TRBJ2-7; D may be TRBD1 or TRBD2 (5 bases each). The V and J ends lost 1 base and 1 base respectively, with 8 bases between them. This CDR3 is built from 14 residues. The germline V gene encodes CDR1 SGHTA and CDR2 FQGNSA. As DNA, the CDR3 is TGTGCCAGCAGCTTAGTCGGGACGTCCTACGAGCAGTACTTC. This codes for CASSLVGTSYEQYF.

The table lists this clonotype with a few counts. This sequence joins TRBV7-9 and TRBJ2-7; D call uncertain. The CDR3 contains 14 residues. The V gene's germline CDR1 is SEHNR and CDR2 FQNEAQ (reference sequence). V dropped 2 bases and J dropped 4 bases, with 12 bases sitting between them. The CDR3 DNA reads as TGTGCCAGCAGCTTACTCTCTTACTCTTACGAGCAGTACTTC. Its translation is CASSLLSYSYEQYF.

The chain is built from TRBV6-5 and TRBJ2-2; 11 bases are shared with TRBD1. J was trimmed by 4 bases and V by 4 bases; bases with no gene match: 5. Germline loops: CDR1 MNHEY, CDR2 SVGAGI. The CDR3 loop spans 16 amino acids. The CDR3 here is CASSLIGTGGTGELFF. CDR3 nucleotides: TGTGCCAGCAGTTTAATAGGGACAGGGGGCACCGGGGAGCTGTTTTTT.

This clonotype was seen at least ten times. J is TRBJ1-2 and V is TRBV11-2; D is uncertain. The length of the CDR3 is 12 residues. The germline V gene has CDR1 SGHAT and CDR2 FQNNGV. With 6 bases removed from V and 3 bases from J, the gap between germline ends came to 8 bases. The CDR3 region is CASSLADYGYTF. DNA for the CDR3: TGTGCCAGCAGTTTGGCCGACTATGGCTACACCTTC.

J is TRBJ1-2 and V is TRBV18; 8 bases match TRBD1. The germline CDR1 and CDR2 sequences are KGHSH and LQKENI. The CDR3 spans 14 residues. V trimming: 3 bases; J trimming: 5 bases; junction bases outside the gene matches: 5. The CDR3 DNA follows: TGTGCCAGCTCACCGAAGACAGGGGAATATGGCTACACCTTC. It specifies CASSPKTGEYGYTF.

This clonotype was detected many times. V is TRBV29-1 and J is TRBJ2-5, with TRBD1 matching 9 bases. The CDR3 contains 13 residues. Per germline, CDR1 SQVTM and CDR2 ANQGSEA. V trimming: 8 bases; J trimming: 2 bases; junction bases outside the gene matches: 6. The CDR3 region is CSRRGTGQETQYF. The CDR3 DNA reads TGCAGCCGCAGAGGGACAGGGCAAGAGACCCAGTACTTC.

This clonotype was seen a few times. This sequence may be a read error, since a much larger clone differs from it by one base. The V call is TRBV5-1, the J call TRBJ1-1; possibly TRBD1 for D (6 bases). V lost 6 bases and J lost 1, with 19 bases in between. The CDR3 has 16 amino acids. Germline values: CDR1 SGHRS, CDR2 YFSETQ. The CDR3 nucleotides are TGCGCCAGCACCCGCTCGGGGGCGGCAAGGAACACTGAAGCTTTCTTT. Translated, it gives CASTRSGAARNTEAFF.

This clonotype has a count of ten or more. The rearrangement joins TRBV12-3 or TRBV12-4 to TRBJ1-5; TRBD1 aligns across 7 bases. Losses at the gene ends were 5 bases for V and 6 bases for J; bases not matched to a gene: 7. The CDR3 is 14 residues long. For the CDR3, the DNA is TGTGCCAGCAGTCCAAGACAGGGTCGTCAGCCCCAGCATTTT. The encoded protein is CASSPRQGRQPQHF.

Only a few counts were recorded for this clonotype. A much larger clone sits a single nucleotide away, making a read error possible. The chain uses TRBV12-3 or TRBV12-4 and TRBJ2-5; D call uncertain. The CDR3 spans 12 residues. CDR3 in amino acids: CASSLMVETLYF. In DNA form, the CDR3 reads TGTGCCAGCAGTTTAATGGTAGAGACCCTGTACTTC.